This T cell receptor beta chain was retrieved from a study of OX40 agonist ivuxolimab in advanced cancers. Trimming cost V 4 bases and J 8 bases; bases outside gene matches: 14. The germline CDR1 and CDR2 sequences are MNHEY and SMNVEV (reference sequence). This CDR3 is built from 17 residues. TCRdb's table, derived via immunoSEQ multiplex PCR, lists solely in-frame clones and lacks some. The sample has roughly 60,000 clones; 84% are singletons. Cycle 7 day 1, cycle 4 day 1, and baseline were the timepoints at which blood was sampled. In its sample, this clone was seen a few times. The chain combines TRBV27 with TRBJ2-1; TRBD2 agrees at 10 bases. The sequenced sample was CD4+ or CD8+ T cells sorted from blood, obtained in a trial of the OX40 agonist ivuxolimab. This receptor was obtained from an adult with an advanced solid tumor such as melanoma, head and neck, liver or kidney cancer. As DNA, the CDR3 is TGTGCCAGCAGTTCCCGACTAGCGGGTACAGTAGTAGATGAGCAGTTCTTC. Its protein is CASSSRLAGTVVDEQFF.